These T cell receptor beta chains were read from a single sample in a study of cytomegalovirus exposure and HLA in healthy donors. Generated by immunoSEQ multiplex PCR, the TCRdb table keeps only in-frame clones and is missing some. The sample gives roughly 120,000 clones, roughly 9% of which show up once; 6% to 7.5% is in the top ten. Sequencing input: PBMCs. The receptors stem from a woman in her thirties or forties in good health and CMV-seropositive. Each CDR3 is given with its conserved first and last residue. A D gene is named only where the DNA matches it firmly. Expanded clones get a size class; other rows say once, few or many, or leave the size out.

clone_size	v_call	d_call	j_call	cdr3_aa	cdr3_nt
.	TRBV7-9	.	TRBJ2-1	CASSFRGYEQFF	TGTGCCAGCAGCTTCCGAGGGTATGAGCAGTTCTTC
few	TRBV9	TRBD1	TRBJ1-2	CASSVRTGGNPYGYTF	TGTGCCAGCAGCGTACGAACAGGGGGAAACCCCTATGGCTACACCTTC
.	TRBV5-1	.	TRBJ2-5	CASSDGQGGQETQYF	TGCGCCAGCAGTGATGGACAGGGAGGGCAAGAGACCCAGTACTTC
few	TRBV9	TRBD1	TRBJ1-2	CASSRQGDYGYTF	TGTGCCAGCAGCAGACAGGGAGACTATGGCTACACCTTC
.	TRBV4-1	TRBD1	TRBJ1-5	CASSQGQGVSNQPQHF	TGCGCCAGCAGCCAGGGACAGGGGGTGAGCAATCAGCCCCAGCATTTT
few	TRBV27	TRBD1	TRBJ1-6	CASSSQTGSHNSPLHF	TGTGCCAGCAGTTCCCAGACAGGGAGCCATAATTCACCCCTCCACTTT
few	TRBV6-1	.	TRBJ2-5	CASSESQGNQETQYF	TGTGCCAGCAGTGAAAGTCAGGGGAACCAAGAGACCCAGTACTTC
few	TRBV18	TRBD1	TRBJ2-2	CASSPLQGTGELFF	TGTGCCAGCTCACCACTACAGGGGACCGGGGAGCTGTTTTTT
few	TRBV27	.	TRBJ1-2	CASSYQGVNLIYGYTF	TGTGCCAGCAGTTATCAAGGGGTGAACCTCATTTATGGCTACACCTTC
.	TRBV2	TRBD1	TRBJ1-2	CASRPRGRDYGYTF	TGTGCCAGCAGACCCAGGGGGCGCGACTATGGCTACACCTTC
.	TRBV5-4	TRBD1	TRBJ2-7	CASRPGTGNSYEQYF	TGTGCCAGCAGACCCGGGACAGGGAATTCATACGAGCAGTACTTC
once	TRBV28	TRBD1	TRBJ2-7	CASRPQGTYEQYF	TGTGCCAGCAGGCCACAGGGGACCTACGAGCAGTACTTC
.	TRBV9	TRBD1	TRBJ2-7	CASSQTPGTGSMDEQYF	TGTGCCAGCAGCCAAACACCCGGGACAGGGAGTATGGACGAGCAGTACTTC
.	TRBV7-2	TRBD1	TRBJ1-2	CASSLDKGQAYGYTF	TGTGCCAGCAGCTTAGATAAGGGACAGGCCTATGGCTACACCTTC
few	TRBV7-6	TRBD1	TRBJ1-2	CASSRGGLYGGYTF	TGTGCCAGCAGCCGAGGGGGCTTGTACGGCGGCTACACCTTC
.	TRBV6-1	.	TRBJ1-3	CASTRGREVNTIYF	TGTGCCAGCACGCGGGGAAGGGAGGTAAACACCATATATTTT
.	TRBV7-2	TRBD1	TRBJ1-2	CASSSGQGLYCYTF	TGTGCCAGCAGTTCGGGACAGGGTCTCTATTGCTACACCTTC
medium-sized	TRBV5-6	.	TRBJ1-3	CASSLAGSSGNTIYF	TGTGCCAGCAGCTTGGCCGGGAGCTCTGGAAACACCATATATTTT
few	TRBV2	TRBD1	TRBJ2-7	CASRSQGSVDEQYF	TGTGCCAGCAGGTCACAGGGGTCGGTTGACGAGCAGTACTTC
.	TRBV5-1	.	TRBJ2-1	CASSLYGNEQFF	TGCGCCAGCAGCTTGTACGGGAATGAGCAGTTCTTC